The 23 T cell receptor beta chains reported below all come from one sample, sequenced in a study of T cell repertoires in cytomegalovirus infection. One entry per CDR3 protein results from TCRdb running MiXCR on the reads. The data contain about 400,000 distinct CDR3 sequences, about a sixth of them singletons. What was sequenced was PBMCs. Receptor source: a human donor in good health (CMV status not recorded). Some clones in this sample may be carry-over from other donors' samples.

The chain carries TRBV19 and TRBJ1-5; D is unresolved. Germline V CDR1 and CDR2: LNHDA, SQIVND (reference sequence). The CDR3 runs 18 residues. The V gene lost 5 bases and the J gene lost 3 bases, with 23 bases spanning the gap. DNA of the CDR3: TGTGCCAGTAGTGTAGCGCCATGGCGAGGGATCCCCAATCAGCCCCAGCATTTT. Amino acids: CASSVAPWRGIPNQPQHF. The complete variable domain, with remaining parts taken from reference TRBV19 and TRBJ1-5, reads DGGITQSPKYLFRKEGQNVTLSCEQNLNHDAMYWYRQDPGQGLRLIYYSQIVNDFQKGDIAEGYSVSREKKESFPLTVTSAQKNPTAFYLCASSVAPWRGIPNQPQHFGDGTRLSIL.

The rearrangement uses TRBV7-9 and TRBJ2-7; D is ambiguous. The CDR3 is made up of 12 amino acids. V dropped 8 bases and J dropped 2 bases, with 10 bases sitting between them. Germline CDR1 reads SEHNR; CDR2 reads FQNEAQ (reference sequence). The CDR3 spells CASGNGPYEQYF. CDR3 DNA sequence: TGTGCCAGCGGTAACGGCCCCTACGAGCAGTACTTC. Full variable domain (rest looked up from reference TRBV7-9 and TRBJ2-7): DTGVSQNPRHKITKRGQNVTFRCDPISEHNRLYWYRQTLGQGPEFLTYFQNEAQLEKSRLLSDRFSAERPKGSFSTLEIQRTEQGDSAMYLCASGNGPYEQYFGPGTRLTVT.

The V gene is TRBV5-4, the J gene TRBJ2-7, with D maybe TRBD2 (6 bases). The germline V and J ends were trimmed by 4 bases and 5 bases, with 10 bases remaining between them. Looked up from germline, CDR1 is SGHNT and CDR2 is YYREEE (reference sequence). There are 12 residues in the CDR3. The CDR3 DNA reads TGTGCCAGCAGCACGGGGAGGAACGAGCAGTACTTC. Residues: CASSTGRNEQYF.

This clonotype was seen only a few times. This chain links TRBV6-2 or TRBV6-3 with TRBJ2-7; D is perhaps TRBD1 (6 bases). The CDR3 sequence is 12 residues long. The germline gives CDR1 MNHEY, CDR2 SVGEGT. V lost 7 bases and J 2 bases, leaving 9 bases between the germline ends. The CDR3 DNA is TGTGCCAGCAAGACAGGCCCCTACGAGCAGTACTTC. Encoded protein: CASKTGPYEQYF.

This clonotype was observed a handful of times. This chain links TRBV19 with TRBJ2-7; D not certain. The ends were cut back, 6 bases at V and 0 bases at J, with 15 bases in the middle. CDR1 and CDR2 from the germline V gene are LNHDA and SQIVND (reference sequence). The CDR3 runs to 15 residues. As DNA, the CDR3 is TGTGCCAGTAGCCCAATTGTGGGGAACTCCTACGAGCAGTACTTC. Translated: CASSPIVGNSYEQYF.

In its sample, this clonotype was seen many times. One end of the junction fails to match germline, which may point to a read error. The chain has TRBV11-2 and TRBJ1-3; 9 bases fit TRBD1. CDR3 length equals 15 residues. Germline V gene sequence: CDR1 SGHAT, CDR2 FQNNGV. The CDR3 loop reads CASSSDRGAGNTIYF. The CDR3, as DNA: TGTGCCAGCAGCTCCGACAGGGGGGCTGGCAACACCATATATTTT.

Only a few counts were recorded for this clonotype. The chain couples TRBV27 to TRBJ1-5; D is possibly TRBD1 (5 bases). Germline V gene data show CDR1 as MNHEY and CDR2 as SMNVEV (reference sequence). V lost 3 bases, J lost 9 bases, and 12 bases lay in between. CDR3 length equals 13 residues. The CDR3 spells CASSFGGGRPQHF. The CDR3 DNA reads TGTGCCAGCAGTTTCGGGGGGGGTCGGCCCCAGCATTTT.

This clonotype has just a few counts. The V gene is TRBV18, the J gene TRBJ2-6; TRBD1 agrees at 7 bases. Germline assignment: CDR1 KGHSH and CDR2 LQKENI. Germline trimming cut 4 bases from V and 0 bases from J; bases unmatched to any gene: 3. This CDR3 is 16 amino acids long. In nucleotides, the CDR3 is TGTGCCAGCTCACTTGACAGGGCCTCTGGGGCCAACGTCCTGACTTTC. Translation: CASSLDRASGANVLTF.

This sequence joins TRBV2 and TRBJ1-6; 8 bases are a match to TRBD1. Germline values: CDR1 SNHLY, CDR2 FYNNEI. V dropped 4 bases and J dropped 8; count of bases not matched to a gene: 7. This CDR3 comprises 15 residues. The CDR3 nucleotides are TGTGCCAGCAGTGCTCGACAGGGGTCGGATTCACCCCTCCACTTT. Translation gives CASSARQGSDSPLHF. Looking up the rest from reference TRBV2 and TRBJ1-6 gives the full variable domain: EPEVTQTPSHQVTQMGQEVILRCVPISNHLYFYWYRQILGQKVEFLVSFYNNEISEKSEIFDDQFSVERPDGSNFTLKIRSTKLEDSAMYFCASSARQGSDSPLHFGNGTRLTVT.

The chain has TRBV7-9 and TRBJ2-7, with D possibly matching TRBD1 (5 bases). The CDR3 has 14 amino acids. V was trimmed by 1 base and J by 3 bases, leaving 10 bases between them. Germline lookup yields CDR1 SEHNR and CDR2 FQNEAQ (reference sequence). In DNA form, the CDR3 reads TGTGCCAGCAGCTTAGGACCGGACATCTACGAGCAGTACTTC. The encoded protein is CASSLGPDIYEQYF.

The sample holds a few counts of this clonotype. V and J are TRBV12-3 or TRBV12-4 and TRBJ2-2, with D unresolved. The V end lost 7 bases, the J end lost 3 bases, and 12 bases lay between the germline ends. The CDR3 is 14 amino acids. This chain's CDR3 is CASMGDSYTGELFF. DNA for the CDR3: TGTGCCAGCATGGGCGATAGTTACACCGGGGAGCTGTTTTTT.

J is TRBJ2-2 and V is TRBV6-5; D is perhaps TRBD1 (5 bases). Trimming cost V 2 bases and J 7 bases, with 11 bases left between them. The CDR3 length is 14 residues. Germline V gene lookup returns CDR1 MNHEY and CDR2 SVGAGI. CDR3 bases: TGTGCCAGCAGTTACGGGGCGTACAACGGGGAGCTGTTTTTT. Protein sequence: CASSYGAYNGELFF.

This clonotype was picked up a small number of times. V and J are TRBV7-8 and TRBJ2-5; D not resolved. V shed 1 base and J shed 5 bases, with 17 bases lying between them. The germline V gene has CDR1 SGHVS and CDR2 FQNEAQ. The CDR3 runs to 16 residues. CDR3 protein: CASSLEIVGPGETQYF. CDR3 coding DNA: TGTGCCAGCAGCTTAGAAATAGTAGGTCCTGGGGAGACCCAGTACTTC.

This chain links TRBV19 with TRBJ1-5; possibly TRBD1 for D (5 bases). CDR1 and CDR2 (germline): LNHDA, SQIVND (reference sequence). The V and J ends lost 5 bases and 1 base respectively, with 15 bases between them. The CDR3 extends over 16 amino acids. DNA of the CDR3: TGTGCCAGTAGTTCCCGAGGTCGGGGGAGCAATCAGCCCCAGCATTTT. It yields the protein CASSSRGRGSNQPQHF.

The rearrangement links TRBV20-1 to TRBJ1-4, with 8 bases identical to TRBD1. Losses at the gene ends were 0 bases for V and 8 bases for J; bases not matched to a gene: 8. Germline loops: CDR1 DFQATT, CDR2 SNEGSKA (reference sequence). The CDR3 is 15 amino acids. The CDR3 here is CSARDPGRGHEKLFF. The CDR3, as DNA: TGCAGTGCTAGAGATCCGGGCAGGGGGCACGAAAAACTGTTTTTT.

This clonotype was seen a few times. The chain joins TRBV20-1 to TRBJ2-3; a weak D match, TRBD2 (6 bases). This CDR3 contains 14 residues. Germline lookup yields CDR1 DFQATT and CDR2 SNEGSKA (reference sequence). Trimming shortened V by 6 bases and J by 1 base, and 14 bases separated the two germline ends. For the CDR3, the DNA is TGCAGTGCCCACACCGGGACTGGCACAGATACGCAGTATTTT. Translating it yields CSAHTGTGTDTQYF.

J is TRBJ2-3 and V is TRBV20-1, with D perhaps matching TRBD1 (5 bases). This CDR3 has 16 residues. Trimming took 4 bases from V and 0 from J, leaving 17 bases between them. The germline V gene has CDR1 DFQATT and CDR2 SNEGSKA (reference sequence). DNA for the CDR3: TGCAGTGCTACAACCAGGGAAACTGCTAGCACAGATACGCAGTATTTT. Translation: CSATTRETASTDTQYF.

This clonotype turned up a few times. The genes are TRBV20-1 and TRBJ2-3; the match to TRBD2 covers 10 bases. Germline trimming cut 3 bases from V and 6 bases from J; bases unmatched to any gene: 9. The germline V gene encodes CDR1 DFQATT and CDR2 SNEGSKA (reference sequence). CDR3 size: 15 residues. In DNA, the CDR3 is TGCAGTGCTAGGGAAGCGGGAGGGCCGGGGGATACGCAGTATTTT. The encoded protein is CSAREAGGPGDTQYF.

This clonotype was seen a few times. The CDR3 region has the DNA TGTGCCAGCAGCCCGACTTTTCCCGTCTACGAGCAGTACTTC. Protein product: CASSPTFPVYEQYF. J is TRBJ2-7 and V is TRBV11-2; D unresolved. The CDR3 extends over 14 amino acids. Germline CDR1 is SGHAT and CDR2 is FQNNGV. Deletions cut 5 bases from V and 3 bases from J, with 14 bases between.

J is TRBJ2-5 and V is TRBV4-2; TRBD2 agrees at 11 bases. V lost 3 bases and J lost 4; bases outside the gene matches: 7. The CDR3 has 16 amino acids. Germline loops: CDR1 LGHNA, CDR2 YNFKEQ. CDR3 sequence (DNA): TGTGCCAGCAGCCAGGCTACTAGCGGGGGTGGAGAGACCCAGTACTTC. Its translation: CASSQATSGGGETQYF.

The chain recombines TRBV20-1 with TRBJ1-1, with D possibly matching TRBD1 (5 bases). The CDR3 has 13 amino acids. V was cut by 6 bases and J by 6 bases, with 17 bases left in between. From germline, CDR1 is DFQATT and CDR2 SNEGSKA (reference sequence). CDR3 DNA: TGCAGTGCGCAGGGATGGGAGGCCCCTGAAGCTTTCTTT. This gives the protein CSAQGWEAPEAFF.

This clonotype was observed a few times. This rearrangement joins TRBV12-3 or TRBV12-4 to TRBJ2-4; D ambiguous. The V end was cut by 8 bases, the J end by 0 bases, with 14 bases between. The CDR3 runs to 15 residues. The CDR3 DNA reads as TGTGCCAGCGGATGGCTTTCGATAGCCAAAAACATTCAGTACTTC. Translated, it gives CASGWLSIAKNIQYF.

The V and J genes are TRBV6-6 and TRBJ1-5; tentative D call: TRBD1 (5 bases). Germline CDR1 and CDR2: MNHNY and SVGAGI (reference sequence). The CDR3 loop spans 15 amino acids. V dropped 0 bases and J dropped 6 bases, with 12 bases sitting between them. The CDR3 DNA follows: TGTGCCAGCAGTTACTCCGGGGGAGTAGGTCAGCCCCAGCATTTT. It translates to CASSYSGGVGQPQHF.